Below, 17 T cell receptor beta chains from the same sample are listed, as sequenced in a study of vaccination effects on CD4 cells after COVID-19. Only in-frame clones appear in the TCRdb table, and some are missing; sequencing was by immunoSEQ multiplex PCR. This sample has over 50,000 clones; roughly 79% occur once, and the top ten carry about 2.5%. ViraFEST expansion of antigen-specific CD4+ T cells with viral peptide pools preceded sequencing. Having been cultured for about ten days, the cells underwent CD4+ T cell isolation. These receptors' antigens are unknown. The sequencing here drew on CD4+ T cells from PBMCs cultured with HCoV-229E spike peptides, taken before COVID-19 vaccination. Source of these receptors: a human donor who received a COVID-19 vaccine.

A note on this clone: The same CDR3 also results from other DNA sequences found in this sample. The chain has TRBV18 and TRBJ1-4, with D possibly being TRBD1 (5 bases). The germline CDR1 and CDR2 sequences are KGHSH and LQKENI. This CDR3 has 14 amino acids. The V and J ends lost 6 bases and 0 bases respectively, with 8 bases between them. The CDR3 region is CASSPTATNEKLFF. The CDR3 bases are TGTGCCAGCTCCCCGACAGCAACTAATGAAAAACTGTTTTTT.

This clone occurred once. V usage is TRBV4-1 and J usage is TRBJ2-6, with D possibly being TRBD1 or TRBD2 (5 bases each). Trimming stripped 4 bases from V and 0 bases from J, with 13 bases between. Germline CDR1 is MGHRA and CDR2 is YSYEKL. The CDR3 sequence is 17 residues long. CDR3 nucleotides: TGCGCCAGCAGCCCGGGGACCGCACGCTCTGGGGCCAACGTCCTGACTTTC. It translates to CASSPGTARSGANVLTF.

The gene calls are TRBV2 and TRBJ2-2; 9 nucleotides align to TRBD1. Germline CDR1 is SNHLY and CDR2 is FYNNEI. V shed 4 bases, J shed 5 bases, and the junction held 8 bases outside the gene matches. The CDR3 consists of 16 residues. CDR3 in DNA: TGTGCCAGCAGTGCGTGGACAGGGGCGGGGACCGGGGAGCTGTTTTTT. It codes for CASSAWTGAGTGELFF.

CDR3 nucleotide sequence: TGTGCCAGCGGAGACATCAGGTCTGGAAACACCATATATTTT. Translated, it gives CASGDIRSGNTIYF. The chain couples TRBV27 to TRBJ1-3; D call uncertain. V dropped 8 bases and J dropped 1 base, with 12 bases sitting between them. CDR3 length: 14 residues. Germline lookup yields CDR1 MNHEY and CDR2 SMNVEV (reference sequence).

V is TRBV12-5 and J is TRBJ2-1; 9 bases match TRBD2. Germline CDR1 LGHNT, CDR2 FRNRAP. CDR3 length: 16 amino acids. V gave up 4 bases and J gave up 2 bases; unmatched junction bases: 6. DNA for the CDR3: TGTGCTAGTGGTTCACAAAGCGGGGGGCCCTACAATGAGCAGTTCTTC. It is translated as CASGSQSGGPYNEQFF.

This chain links TRBV15 with TRBJ2-7, with D uncertain. The V and J ends lost 3 bases and 7 bases respectively, with 10 bases between them. The CDR3 sequence is 12 residues long. Per the germline V gene, CDR1 is LNHNV and CDR2 is YYDKDF (reference sequence). Here the CDR3 reads CATSRSSLEQYV. The CDR3 DNA follows: TGTGCCACCAGCAGGTCAAGCCTGGAGCAGTACGTC.

The chain combines TRBV18 with TRBJ1-4, with 9 bases lining up with TRBD1. The V gene end was trimmed by 3 bases and the J gene end by 8 bases; junction bases not matched to a gene: 10. The CDR3 totals 16 residues. The germline V gene has CDR1 KGHSH and CDR2 LQKENI. For the CDR3, the DNA is TGTGCCAGCTCACCCCCTCCGGGACAGGGAGGAGAAAAACTGTTTTTT. It codes for CASSPPPGQGGEKLFF.

The V gene is TRBV6-1, the J gene TRBJ2-2, with TRBD2 identical over 8 bases. The CDR3 consists of 17 residues. Germline V gives CDR1 MNHNS, CDR2 SASEGT. V was pared by 2 bases and J by 1 base, with 6 bases of the junction left unmatched. CDR3 bases: TGTGCCAGCAGTGAATCTCGTCTAGCGGGGAACACCGGGGAGCTGTTTTTT. It specifies CASSESRLAGNTGELFF.

This chain uses TRBV11-1 with TRBJ2-2; no reliable D call. Germline CDR1 and CDR2: SGHAT and FQDESV (reference sequence). Trimming removed 1 base at V and 6 bases at J, with 6 bases between. This CDR3 comprises 13 residues. The CDR3 loop reads CASSLGGSGELFF. For the CDR3, the DNA is TGTGCCAGCAGCTTAGGGGGTTCCGGGGAGCTGTTTTTT.

This chain uses TRBV4-3 with TRBJ2-4; no clear D. V was cut by 0 bases and J by 5 bases, with 5 bases left in between. CDR1 and CDR2 (germline): LGHNA, YSLEER. CDR3 length equals 13 residues. The CDR3 DNA reads TGCGCCAGCAGCCAAGATAGTGAAAACATTCAGTACTTC. It codes for CASSQDSENIQYF.

This clone was counted between two and nine times. Additional DNA sequences in this sample encode the identical CDR3. The CDR3 DNA is TGCGCCAGCAGCTTGGCAGGGGGCACCGGGGAGCTGTTTTTT. Translated, it gives CASSLAGGTGELFF. This sequence joins TRBV5-1 and TRBJ2-2; 7 nucleotides agree with TRBD1. The CDR3 totals 14 residues. CDR1 and CDR2 (germline): SGHRS, YFSETQ. Losses at the gene ends were 0 bases for V and 4 bases for J; bases not matched to a gene: 0.

V usage is TRBV3-1 (or the pseudogene TRBV3-2) and J usage is TRBJ2-2; D is perhaps TRBD2 (6 bases). The germline V gene has CDR1 LGHDT and CDR2 YNNKEL (reference sequence). Trimming stripped 5 bases from V and 5 bases from J, with 15 bases between. The CDR3 covers 15 residues. CDR3 DNA: TGTGCCAGCAGCTTCCGGGACTTAAGAACCGGGGAGCTGTTTTTT. Translating gives CASSFRDLRTGELFF.

The chain has TRBV6-6 and TRBJ2-7, with D tentatively TRBD2 (5 bases). Germline V gene lookup returns CDR1 MNHNY and CDR2 SVGAGI (reference sequence). V lost 2 bases to trimming and J lost 1 base, with 9 bases between them. The CDR3 length is 14 residues. The CDR3 region is CASSYGRTSYEQYV. Here the CDR3 DNA reads TGTGCCAGCAGTTACGGACGGACTTCCTACGAGCAGTACGTC.

This sequence joins TRBV10-2 and TRBJ1-1, with 7 bases identical to TRBD1. CDR3 length: 13 amino acids. Germline V gene sequence: CDR1 WSHSY, CDR2 SAAADI. The J segment lost 5 bases and the V segment lost 3 bases, leaving 3 bases of the junction unmatched. For the CDR3, the DNA is TGCGCCAGCAGTGACAGGGGGTTGACTGAAGCTTTCTTT. As protein: CASSDRGLTEAFF.

V is TRBV18 and J is TRBJ1-2; tentative D call: TRBD1 (5 bases). V was shortened by 0 bases and J by 5 bases, with 10 bases between the two germline ends. The CDR3 contains 14 residues. Germline CDR1 KGHSH, CDR2 LQKENI. The CDR3 DNA is TGTGCCAGCTCACCACCGACAGTTCGTTATGGCTACACCTTC. This encodes CASSPPTVRYGYTF.

The chain combines TRBV6-5 with TRBJ1-4, with a tentative D call TRBD1 (5 bases). The germline V and J ends were trimmed by 7 bases and 6 bases, with 15 bases remaining between them. The CDR3 has 14 amino acids. The germline CDR1 and CDR2 sequences are MNHEY and SVGAGI. CDR3 region: CASNRMGGDEKLFF. CDR3 bases: TGTGCCAGCAACCGTATGGGGGGGGATGAAAAACTGTTTTTT.

The chain couples TRBV6-2 or TRBV6-3 to TRBJ1-5; unclear D gene. The V gene's germline CDR1 is MNHEY and CDR2 SVGEGT. This CDR3 contains 15 residues. Deletions cut 0 bases from V and 4 bases from J, with 10 bases between. The CDR3 nucleotides read TGTGCCAGCAGTTACTCGAATGCTTTAAATCAGCCCCAGCATTTT. This codes for CASSYSNALNQPQHF.